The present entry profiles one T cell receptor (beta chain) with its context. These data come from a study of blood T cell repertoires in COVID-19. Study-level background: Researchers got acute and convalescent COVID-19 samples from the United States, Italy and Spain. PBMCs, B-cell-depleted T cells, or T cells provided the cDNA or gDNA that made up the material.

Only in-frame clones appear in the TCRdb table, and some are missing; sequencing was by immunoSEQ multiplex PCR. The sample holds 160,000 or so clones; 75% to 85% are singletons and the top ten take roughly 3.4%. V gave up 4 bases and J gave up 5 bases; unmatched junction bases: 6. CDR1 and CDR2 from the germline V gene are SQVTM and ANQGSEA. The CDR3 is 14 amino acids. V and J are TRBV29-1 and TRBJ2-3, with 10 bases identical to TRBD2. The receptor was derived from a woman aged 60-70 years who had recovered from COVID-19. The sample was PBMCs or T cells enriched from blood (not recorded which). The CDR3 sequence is CSVVRAGGLDTQYF. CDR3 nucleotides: TGCAGCGTTGTTAGAGCGGGGGGGTTAGATACGCAGTATTTT.